What follows are 30 T cell receptor beta chains derived from one specimen sequenced in a study of T cell repertoires in cytomegalovirus infection (dated by TCRdb to between 2018 and 2020). For these receptors, no antigen is known. The instrument given in TCRdb is Illumina HiSeq 1500. TCRdb reanalyzed the raw reads on its own, using fastp at Q25 for trimming and MiXCR for clone calling, and kept in-frame beta chains. Each entry merges the rows of one CDR3 protein and shows their most common DNA and genes. Here the sample has approximately 220,000 distinct CDR3 sequences; 35% to 40% occur a single time. 59% of the sample goes to the ten largest clones. In light of the paper, this sample's treatment or condition label describes: in vitro stimulation with specific CMV peptide epitopes to enrich CMV-specific T cells. Sequences were derived from CD8+ T cells from cultured PBMCs, sampled from culture after CMV antigen stimulation. The receptors here all came from a human donor in good health (CMV status not recorded). Some clones in this sample may be carry-over from other donors' samples.

V is TRBV10-3 and J is TRBJ2-1; 13 bases align to TRBD2. Germline V gene data show CDR1 as ENHRY and CDR2 as SYGVKD. The CDR3 extends over 15 amino acids. The junction had 7 bases not matched to a gene; V was cut back by 6 bases and J by 8 bases. CDR3 bases: TGTGCCATCAGCCCACTAGCGGGAGGGATGGATGAGCAGTTCTTC. Encoded protein: CAISPLAGGMDEQFF.

This clonotype was seen only a few times. This chain joins TRBV13 and TRBJ2-7; no firm D call. The CDR3 covers 13 residues. Trimming pared 5 bases from V and 2 bases from J, leaving 10 bases between. Germline CDR1 reads PRHDT; CDR2 reads FYEKMQ (reference sequence). In nucleotides, the CDR3 is TGTGCCAGCAGCCGAAGGGTTACCTACGAGCAGTACTTC. Translation: CASSRRVTYEQYF.

This clonotype was detected only a few times. The chain links TRBV7-6 to TRBJ2-2; TRBD1 aligns across 10 bases. V trimming: 4 bases; J trimming: 5 bases; junction bases outside the gene matches: 4. Germline V lookup: CDR1 SGHVS, CDR2 FNYEAQ. The CDR3 length is 15 residues. This CDR3 reads CASSWRQGATGELFF. For the CDR3, the DNA is TGTGCCAGCAGCTGGAGACAGGGGGCGACCGGGGAGCTGTTTTTT.

This clonotype was observed many times. This chain joins TRBV6-1 and TRBJ2-7, with 10 bases that match TRBD1. The CDR3 extends over 14 amino acids. V lost 6 bases and J lost 6; bases outside the gene matches: 8. Per germline, CDR1 MNHNS and CDR2 SASEGT. The CDR3: CASRRGGQGGEQYF. The CDR3 nucleotides read TGTGCCAGCAGGAGGGGAGGACAGGGGGGCGAGCAGTACTTC.

J is TRBJ1-6 and V is TRBV27, with D uncertain. The CDR3 has 15 amino acids. The V and J ends lost 8 bases and 0 bases respectively, with 11 bases between them. Germline CDR1 and CDR2: MNHEY and SMNVEV (reference sequence). This CDR3 reads CASSPGSSYNSPLHF. The CDR3 DNA follows: TGTGCCAGCTCCCCGGGCAGCTCCTATAATTCACCCCTCCACTTT.

This clonotype was recorded once. Since a much larger clone is just one base distant, this may be a read error. The gene calls are TRBV7-2 and TRBJ2-4, with 7 bases fitting TRBD1. The CDR3 sequence is 16 residues long. Germline CDR1 and CDR2: SGHTA and FQGNSA. CDR3 loop: CASSPVDRERGNIKYF. CDR3 coding DNA: TGTGCCAGCAGCCCCGTCGACAGGGAACGAGGAAACATTAAGTACTTC.

The genes are TRBV7-9 and TRBJ1-4, with 8 nucleotides matching TRBD1. The CDR3 has 16 amino acids. Germline V lookup: CDR1 SEHNR, CDR2 FQNEAQ (reference sequence). V was pared by 5 bases and J by 3 bases, with 8 bases of the junction left unmatched. DNA for the CDR3: TGTGCCAGCAGCGTGACAGGGGAAGGGTCTAATGAAAAACTGTTTTTT. This codes for CASSVTGEGSNEKLFF. Full variable domain (rest looked up from reference TRBV7-9 and TRBJ1-4): DTGVSQNPRHKITKRGQNVTFRCDPISEHNRLYWYRQTLGQGPEFLTYFQNEAQLEKSRLLSDRFSAERPKGSFSTLEIQRTEQGDSAMYLCASSVTGEGSNEKLFFGSGTQLSVL.

The chain couples TRBV2 to TRBJ1-1; maybe TRBD1 (6 bases). Per germline, CDR1 SNHLY and CDR2 FYNNEI. The CDR3 is 16 amino acids. V dropped 5 bases and J dropped 4 bases, with 20 bases sitting between them. In nucleotides, the CDR3 is TGTGCCAGCAGTCGGGGGGACCGTGGAGGGGGCACTGAAGCTTTCTTT. Its translation: CASSRGDRGGGTEAFF.

This sequence joins TRBV5-5 and TRBJ2-1, with 7 positions matching TRBD2. The junction had 8 bases not matched to a gene; V was cut back by 7 bases and J by 7 bases. The V gene's germline CDR1 is SGHKS and CDR2 YYEKEE (reference sequence). The CDR3 is made up of 13 amino acids. The CDR3 sequence is CASERDLGNEQFF. Here the CDR3 DNA reads TGTGCCAGCGAGCGGGATCTGGGGAATGAGCAGTTCTTC.

This clonotype has more than one count but fewer than ten. This chain joins TRBV12-5 and TRBJ2-5; no definite D call. Between the trimmed V and J ends, which lost 3 bases and 5 bases, there was a span of 13 bases. Germline V lookup: CDR1 LGHNT, CDR2 FRNRAP. The CDR3 loop spans 14 amino acids. The CDR3 DNA reads TGTGCTAGTGGTTTCTACAGTGACGGGGAGACCCAGTACTTC. Translated, it gives CASGFYSDGETQYF.

V usage is TRBV7-6 and J usage is TRBJ1-3, with 9 positions matching TRBD1. CDR3 length equals 19 residues. The germline V gene encodes CDR1 SGHVS and CDR2 FNYEAQ. Trimming cost V 6 bases and J 0 bases; bases outside gene matches: 15. The chain's CDR3 is CASRETGGRDYSSGNTIYF. CDR3 DNA sequence: TGTGCCAGCAGGGAGACAGGGGGACGAGACTATTCCTCTGGAAACACCATATATTTT.

V usage is TRBV9 and J usage is TRBJ2-2; D is perhaps TRBD2 (7 bases). The V end lost 2 bases, the J end lost 5 bases, and 10 bases lay between the germline ends. Germline V gene sequence: CDR1 SGDLS, CDR2 YYNGEE. This CDR3 has 14 residues. This CDR3 is CASSVGGRTGELFF. CDR3 DNA sequence: TGTGCCAGCAGCGTGGGGGGGCGGACCGGGGAGCTGTTTTTT.

The CDR3 DNA reads as TGTGCCACCAGTGATTCTCAGTTCGAGGGTGAGCAGTTCTTC. Encoded protein: CATSDSQFEGEQFF. The gene calls are TRBV24-1 and TRBJ2-1, with D possibly being TRBD2 (5 bases). The germline gives CDR1 KGHDR, CDR2 SFDVKD. The CDR3 is 14 residues long. V was cut by 2 bases and J by 9 bases, with 13 bases left in between.

The CDR3 loop reads CASSLYGARTDTQYF. Here the CDR3 DNA reads TGTGCCAGCAGCCTATATGGGGCGCGGACAGATACGCAGTATTTT. This chain links TRBV7-3 with TRBJ2-3; tentative D call: TRBD1 (5 bases). Trimming removed 5 bases from V and 3 bases from J, with 15 bases in between. CDR1 is SGHTA and CDR2 is FQGTGA in the germline V gene. The CDR3 is made up of 15 amino acids.

The J gene is TRBJ2-3, the V gene TRBV7-6; no clear D. The V end was cut by 2 bases, the J end by 0 bases, with 12 bases between. This CDR3 is built from 16 residues. Germline V gene data show CDR1 as SGHVS and CDR2 as FNYEAQ. This CDR3 reads CASSLIGQKSTDTQYF. In DNA, the CDR3 is TGTGCCAGCAGCTTAATCGGGCAGAAAAGCACAGATACGCAGTATTTT.

This chain joins TRBV7-9 and TRBJ2-7, with TRBD1 as a possible D gene (7 bases). V lost 5 bases and J 1 base, leaving 18 bases between the germline ends. The germline CDR1 and CDR2 sequences are SEHNR and FQNEAQ (reference sequence). This CDR3 spans 16 amino acids. The CDR3 protein is CASSPPGPGGSYEQYF. Written as DNA, the CDR3 is TGTGCCAGCAGCCCCCCCGGGCCAGGGGGGTCCTACGAGCAGTACTTC.

This clonotype was recorded at least ten times. The V call is TRBV6-6, the J call TRBJ2-1; 11 nucleotides line up with TRBD2. Germline V gives CDR1 MNHNY, CDR2 SVGAGI (reference sequence). Trimming took 0 bases from V and 3 from J; bases not matched to a gene: 4. There are 17 residues in the CDR3. The CDR3 nucleotides are TGTGCCAGCAGTTACTCGGCTAGCGGGGGGTACTACAATGAGCAGTTCTTC. It specifies CASSYSASGGYYNEQFF.

This clonotype was seen repeatedly, ten times or more. This rearrangement joins TRBV25-1 to TRBJ2-7, with 8 bases that match TRBD1. The CDR3 loop spans 14 amino acids. Germline V lookup: CDR1 MGHDK, CDR2 SYGVNS. The ends lost 4 bases at V and 3 bases at J; junction bases unmatched: 5. Written as DNA, the CDR3 is TGTGCCAGCAGTGTCCCAGGGGGCCGCTACGAGCAGTACTTC. Its translation: CASSVPGGRYEQYF.

The rearrangement links TRBV7-6 to TRBJ2-1; 10 positions agree with TRBD2. The CDR3 totals 16 residues. V was clipped by 3 bases and J by 5 bases; unmatched bases: 7. The germline V gene encodes CDR1 SGHVS and CDR2 FNYEAQ. The CDR3 nucleotides are TGTGCCAGCAGCTTTCGAGCGGGAGGGCCAGACAATGAGCAGTTCTTC. It translates to CASSFRAGGPDNEQFF.

The J gene is TRBJ2-5, the V gene TRBV7-2; no clear D gene. The CDR3 totals 15 residues. Looked up from germline, CDR1 is SGHTA and CDR2 is FQGNSA. The V end lost 6 bases, the J end lost 5 bases, and 19 bases lay between the germline ends. CDR3 DNA sequence: TGTGCCAGCAGTCCCGAGTTAGGGAACGGGGAGACCCAGTACTTC. This encodes CASSPELGNGETQYF.

CDR3 sequence: CAWSRGSGANVLTF. CDR3 DNA sequence: TGTGCCTGGAGTCGGGGCTCTGGGGCCAACGTCCTGACTTTC. This chain uses TRBV30 with TRBJ2-6, with D maybe TRBD2 (5 bases). Germline V lookup: CDR1 GTSNPN, CDR2 SVGIG (reference sequence). This CDR3 has 14 residues. With 2 bases removed from V and 0 bases from J, the gap between germline ends came to 5 bases.

The chain joins TRBV4-1 to TRBJ1-5; tentatively, D is TRBD1 (5 bases). The V end was cut by 3 bases, the J end by 7 bases, with 16 bases between. Germline CDR1 is MGHRA and CDR2 is YSYEKL. There are 15 residues in the CDR3. The CDR3 DNA follows: TGCGCCAGCAGCCAGCTTGACACCCGGGGGCAGCCCCAGCATTTT. The encoded protein is CASSQLDTRGQPQHF.

This chain connects TRBV4-1 to TRBJ1-4, with 9 bases that match TRBD1. Germline trimming cut 4 bases from V and 7 bases from J; bases unmatched to any gene: 4. Germline CDR1 and CDR2: MGHRA and YSYEKL. The CDR3 loop spans 14 amino acids. The CDR3 reads CASSPGQGGEKLFF. DNA of the CDR3: TGCGCCAGCAGCCCGGGACAGGGAGGTGAAAAACTGTTTTTT.

This chain uses TRBV7-9 with TRBJ1-1; D may be TRBD1 (5 bases). CDR1 and CDR2 from the germline V gene are SEHNR and FQNEAQ (reference sequence). The CDR3 totals 14 residues. V was pared by 4 bases and J by 6 bases, with 15 bases between. The CDR3 nucleotides read TGTGCCAGCAGCTCCCGGGACCTTAACGCTGAAGCTTTCTTT. Its protein is CASSSRDLNAEAFF.

Details on this clonotype: One end of the junction varies from germline; a read error may be responsible. This sequence joins TRBV19 and TRBJ2-1; D unresolved. The CDR3 sequence is 15 residues long. Germline values: CDR1 LNHDA, CDR2 SQIVND (reference sequence). The CDR3 spells CASSMSVPLQNGQFF. DNA for the CDR3: TGTGCCAGTAGTATGTCCGTCCCATTGCAAAATGGGCAGTTCTTC.

This clonotype was seen more than once but under ten times. The V and J genes are TRBV4-2 and TRBJ2-5; TRBD2 matches at 9 bases. With 0 bases clipped from V and 1 base from J, the junction kept 3 bases outside the gene matches. CDR1 is LGHNA, CDR2 YNFKEQ, per germline. The CDR3 runs 16 residues. The CDR3 is CASSQDPAGGQETQYF. Here the CDR3 DNA reads TGTGCCAGCAGCCAAGATCCAGCGGGAGGCCAAGAGACCCAGTACTTC.

This clonotype came up many times. The chain employs TRBV7-8 and TRBJ1-5, with D possibly TRBD1 on 6 matching bases. Germline assignment: CDR1 SGHVS and CDR2 FQNEAQ. This CDR3 comprises 15 residues. With 1 base removed from V and 7 bases from J, the gap between germline ends came to 14 bases. DNA for the CDR3: TGTGCCAGCAGCTTAGGGTTTGGGGGCAGCCAGCCCCAGCATTTT. Protein sequence: CASSLGFGGSQPQHF.

The chain has TRBV27 and TRBJ2-1; 11 nucleotides align to TRBD2. CDR3 size: 16 residues. After removal of 7 bases from V and 0 bases from J, the junction contained 5 bases not matched to a gene. CDR1 is MNHEY and CDR2 is SMNVEV in the germline V gene (reference sequence). The CDR3 nucleotides read TGTGCCAGCACCCCGACTAGCGGGACCTCCTACAATGAGCAGTTCTTC. Translating it yields CASTPTSGTSYNEQFF.

With regard to this clonotype: The junction shows a germline mismatch at one end, possibly a read error. The gene calls are TRBV27 and TRBJ2-7; a weak D match, TRBD2 (5 bases). The germline CDR1 and CDR2 sequences are MNHEY and SMNVEV (reference sequence). This CDR3 region has 15 residues. The CDR3 nucleotides read TGTGCCAGCAGTCTCCAAGCGGACCGTCCCTACGAGCTGTACTTC. Translation gives CASSLQADRPYELYF.

This clonotype was recorded at least ten times. The chain is built from TRBV7-2 and TRBJ1-6; D call uncertain. V was trimmed by 2 bases and J by 5 bases, leaving 10 bases between them. Germline V CDR1 and CDR2: SGHTA, FQGNSA. The CDR3 runs 15 residues. The CDR3 bases are TGTGCCAGCAGCTTAAACCTAGAAGATAATTCACCCCTCCACTTT. Its protein is CASSLNLEDNSPLHF.